This T cell receptor beta chain was identified during a study of T-cell memory formation after mild COVID-19. Broader study findings: CD4+ contracting clones were found mainly in CM and EM, and CD8+ ones in EMRA.

TCRdb reprocessed the 5' RACE reads with MiXCR, giving one entry per CDR3 protein. Seen here are around 200,000 distinct CDR3 sequences, 10% to 13% observed once, and the top ten hold less than 4%. This clonotype was recorded once. Its antigen is as yet unknown. The sequence was obtained from a man younger than 35 who had mild COVID-19 (a few samples of this study predate the infection). Cell type and time point are not known. Sequencing input: PBMCs or a T cell subset sorted from them (not recorded which).

CDR3 DNA: TGTGCCAGCAGTCAACGGGGCCCGGCACCCCTCCACTTT. The encoded protein is CASSQRGPAPLHF. V usage is TRBV6-2 or TRBV6-3 and J usage is TRBJ1-6; D might be TRBD1 (5 bases). With 5 bases removed from V and 11 bases from J, the gap between germline ends came to 13 bases. The CDR3 extends over 13 amino acids. The germline CDR1 and CDR2 sequences are MNHEY and SVGEGT.